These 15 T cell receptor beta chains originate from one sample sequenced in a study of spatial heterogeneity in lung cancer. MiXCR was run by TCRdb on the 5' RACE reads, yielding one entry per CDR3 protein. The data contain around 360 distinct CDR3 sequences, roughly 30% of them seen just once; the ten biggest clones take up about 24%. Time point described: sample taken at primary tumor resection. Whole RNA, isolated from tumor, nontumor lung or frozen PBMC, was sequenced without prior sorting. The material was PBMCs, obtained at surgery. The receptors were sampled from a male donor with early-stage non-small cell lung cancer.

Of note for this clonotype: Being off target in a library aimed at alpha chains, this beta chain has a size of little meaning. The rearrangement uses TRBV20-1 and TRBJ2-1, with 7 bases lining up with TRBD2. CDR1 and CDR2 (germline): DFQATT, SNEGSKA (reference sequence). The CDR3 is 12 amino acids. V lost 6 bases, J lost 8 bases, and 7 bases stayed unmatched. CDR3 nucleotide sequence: TGCAGTGCGCCAAGACTAGCCGATGAGCAGTTCTTC. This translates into CSAPRLADEQFF.

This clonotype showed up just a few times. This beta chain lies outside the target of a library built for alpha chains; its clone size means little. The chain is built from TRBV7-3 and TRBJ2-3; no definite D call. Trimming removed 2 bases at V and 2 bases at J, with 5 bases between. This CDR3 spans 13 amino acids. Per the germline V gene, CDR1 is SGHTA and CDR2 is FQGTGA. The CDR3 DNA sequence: TGTGCCAGCAGCTTAGGACCCACAGATACGCAGTATTTT. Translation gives CASSLGPTDTQYF. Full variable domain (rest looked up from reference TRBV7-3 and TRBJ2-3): GAGVSQTPSNKVTEKGKYVELRCDPISGHTALYWYRQSLGQGPEFLIYFQGTGAADDSGLPNDRFFAVRPEGSVSTLKIQRTERGDSAVYLCASSLGPTDTQYFGPGTRLTVL.

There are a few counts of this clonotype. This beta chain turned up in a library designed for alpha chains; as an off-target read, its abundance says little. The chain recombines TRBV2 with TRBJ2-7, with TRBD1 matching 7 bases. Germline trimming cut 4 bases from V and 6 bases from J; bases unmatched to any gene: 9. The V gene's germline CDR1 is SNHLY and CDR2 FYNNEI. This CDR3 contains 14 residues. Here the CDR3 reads CASSGGTVRGEQYF. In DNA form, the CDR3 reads TGTGCCAGCAGTGGGGGGACAGTGAGGGGCGAGCAGTACTTC.

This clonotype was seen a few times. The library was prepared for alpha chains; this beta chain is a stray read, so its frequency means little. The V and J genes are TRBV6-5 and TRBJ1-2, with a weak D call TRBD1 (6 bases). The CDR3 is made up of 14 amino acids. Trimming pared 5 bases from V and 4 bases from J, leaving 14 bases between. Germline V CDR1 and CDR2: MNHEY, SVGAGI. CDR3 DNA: TGTGCCAGCAGTCAAAACAGGGAGGGCTATGGCTACACCTTC. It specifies CASSQNREGYGYTF.

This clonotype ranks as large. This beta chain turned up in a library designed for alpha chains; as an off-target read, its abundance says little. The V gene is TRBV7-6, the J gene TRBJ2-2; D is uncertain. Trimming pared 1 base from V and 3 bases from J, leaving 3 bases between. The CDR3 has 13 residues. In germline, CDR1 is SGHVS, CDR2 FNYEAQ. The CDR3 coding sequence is TGTGCCAGCAGCTTAGTGGACACCGGGGAGCTGTTTTTT. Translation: CASSLVDTGELFF.

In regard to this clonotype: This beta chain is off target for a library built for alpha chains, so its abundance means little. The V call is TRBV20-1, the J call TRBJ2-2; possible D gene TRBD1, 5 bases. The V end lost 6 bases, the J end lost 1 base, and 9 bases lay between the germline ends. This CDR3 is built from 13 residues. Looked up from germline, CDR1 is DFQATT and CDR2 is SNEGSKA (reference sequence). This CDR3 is CSAHGQNTGELFF. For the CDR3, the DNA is TGCAGTGCCCACGGACAGAACACCGGGGAGCTGTTTTTT.

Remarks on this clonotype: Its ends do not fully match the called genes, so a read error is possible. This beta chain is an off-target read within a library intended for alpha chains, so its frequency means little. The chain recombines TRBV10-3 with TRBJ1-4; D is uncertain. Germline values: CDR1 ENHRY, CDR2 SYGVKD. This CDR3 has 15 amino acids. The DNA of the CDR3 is TGTGCCACCAGTCCCCTAATCACAACTAATGAAAAACTGTTTTTT. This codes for CATSPLITTNEKLFF.

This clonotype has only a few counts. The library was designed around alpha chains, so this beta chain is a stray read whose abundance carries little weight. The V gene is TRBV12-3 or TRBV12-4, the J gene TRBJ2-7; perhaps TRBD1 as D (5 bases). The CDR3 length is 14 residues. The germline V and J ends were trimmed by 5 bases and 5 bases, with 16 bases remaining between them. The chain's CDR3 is CASSGHPLWDEQYF. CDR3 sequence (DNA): TGTGCCAGCAGTGGACACCCACTTTGGGACGAGCAGTACTTC.

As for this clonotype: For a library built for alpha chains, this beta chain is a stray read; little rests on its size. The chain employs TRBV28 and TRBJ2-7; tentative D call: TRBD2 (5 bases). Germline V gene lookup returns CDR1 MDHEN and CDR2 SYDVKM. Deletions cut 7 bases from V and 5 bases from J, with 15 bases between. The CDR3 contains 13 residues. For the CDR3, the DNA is TGTGCCAGCAATCGGAACCCAGCGGACGAGCAGTACTTC. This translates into CASNRNPADEQYF.

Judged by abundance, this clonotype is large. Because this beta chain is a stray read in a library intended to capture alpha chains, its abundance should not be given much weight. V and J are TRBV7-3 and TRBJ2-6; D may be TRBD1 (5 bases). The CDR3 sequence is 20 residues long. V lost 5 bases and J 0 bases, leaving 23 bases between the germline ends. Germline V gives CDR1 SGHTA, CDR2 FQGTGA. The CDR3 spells CASSPGLGKGPYSGANVLTF. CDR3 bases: TGTGCCAGCAGCCCAGGGTTGGGTAAGGGGCCATACTCTGGGGCCAACGTCCTGACTTTC.

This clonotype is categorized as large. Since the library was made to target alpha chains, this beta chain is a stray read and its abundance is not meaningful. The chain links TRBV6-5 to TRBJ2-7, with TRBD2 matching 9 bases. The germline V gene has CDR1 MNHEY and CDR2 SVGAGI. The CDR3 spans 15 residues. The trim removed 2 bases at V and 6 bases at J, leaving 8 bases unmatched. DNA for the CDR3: TGTGCCAGCAGTTACGGCGGGGGGGCCGGCGGCGAGCAGTACTTC. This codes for CASSYGGGAGGEQYF.

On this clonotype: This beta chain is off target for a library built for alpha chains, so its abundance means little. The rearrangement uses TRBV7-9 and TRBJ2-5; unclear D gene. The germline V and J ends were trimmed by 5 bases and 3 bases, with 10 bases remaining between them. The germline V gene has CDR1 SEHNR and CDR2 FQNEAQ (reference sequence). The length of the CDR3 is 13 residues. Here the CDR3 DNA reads TGTGCCAGCAGCCGATCTGGGGAAGAGACCCAGTACTTC. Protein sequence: CASSRSGEETQYF. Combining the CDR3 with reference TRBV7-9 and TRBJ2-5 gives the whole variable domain DTGVSQNPRHKITKRGQNVTFRCDPISEHNRLYWYRQTLGQGPEFLTYFQNEAQLEKSRLLSDRFSAERPKGSFSTLEIQRTEQGDSAMYLCASSRSGEETQYFGPGTRLLVL.

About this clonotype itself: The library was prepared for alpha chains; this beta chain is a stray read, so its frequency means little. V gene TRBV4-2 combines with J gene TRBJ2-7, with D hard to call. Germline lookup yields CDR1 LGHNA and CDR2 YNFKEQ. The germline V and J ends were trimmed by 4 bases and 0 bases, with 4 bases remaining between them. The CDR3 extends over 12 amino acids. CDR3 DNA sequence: TGTGCCAGCAGCCGAGACTCCTACGAGCAGTACTTC. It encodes CASSRDSYEQYF.

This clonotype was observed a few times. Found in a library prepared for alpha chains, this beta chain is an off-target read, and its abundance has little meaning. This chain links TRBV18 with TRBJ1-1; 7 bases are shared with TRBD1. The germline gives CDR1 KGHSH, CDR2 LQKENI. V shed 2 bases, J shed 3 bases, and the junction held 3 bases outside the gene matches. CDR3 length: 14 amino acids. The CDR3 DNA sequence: TGTGCCAGCTCACCAGAGACAGGGCACACTGAAGCTTTCTTT. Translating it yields CASSPETGHTEAFF.

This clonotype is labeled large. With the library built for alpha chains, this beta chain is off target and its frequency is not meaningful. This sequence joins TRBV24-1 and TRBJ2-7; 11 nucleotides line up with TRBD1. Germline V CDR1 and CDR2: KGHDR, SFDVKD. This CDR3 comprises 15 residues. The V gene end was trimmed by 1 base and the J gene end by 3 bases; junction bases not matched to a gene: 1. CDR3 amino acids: CATSDFGTGGYEQYF. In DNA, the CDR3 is TGTGCCACCAGTGATTTTGGGACAGGGGGCTACGAGCAGTACTTC.